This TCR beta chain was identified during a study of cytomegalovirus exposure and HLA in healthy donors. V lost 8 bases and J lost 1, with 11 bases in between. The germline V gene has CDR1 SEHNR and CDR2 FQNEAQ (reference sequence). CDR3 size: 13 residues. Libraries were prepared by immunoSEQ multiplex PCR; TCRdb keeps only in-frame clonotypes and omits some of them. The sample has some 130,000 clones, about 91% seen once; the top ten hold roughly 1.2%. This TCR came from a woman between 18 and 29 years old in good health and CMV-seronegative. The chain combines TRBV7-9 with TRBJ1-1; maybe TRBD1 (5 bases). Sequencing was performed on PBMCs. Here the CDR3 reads CASGSGGNTEAFF. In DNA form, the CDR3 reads TGTGCCAGCGGCTCCGGGGGGAACACTGAAGCTTTCTTT. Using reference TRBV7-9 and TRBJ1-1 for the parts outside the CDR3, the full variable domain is DTGVSQNPRHKITKRGQNVTFRCDPISEHNRLYWYRQTLGQGPEFLTYFQNEAQLEKSRLLSDRFSAERPKGSFSTLEIQRTEQGDSAMYLCASGSGGNTEAFFGQGTRLTVV.